Presented here are 19 T cell receptor beta chains from one specimen sequenced in a study of blood T cell repertoires in COVID-19. Some clones are missing from TCRdb's copy, which holds only in-frame ones; the method was immunoSEQ multiplex PCR. The sample contains some 260,000 clones, nearly 90% of which appear only once. Sequenced: peripheral blood. The receptors were gathered from a young man with active or convalescent COVID-19.

V and J are TRBV2 and TRBJ2-1, with TRBD2 matching over 9 bases. The CDR3 length is 19 residues. The germline V gene encodes CDR1 SNHLY and CDR2 FYNNEI. J was trimmed by 7 bases and V by 7 bases; bases with no gene match: 23. The CDR3 protein is CASIKLPAIGGGARNEQFF. The CDR3 nucleotides read TGTGCCAGCATAAAACTTCCCGCTATTGGCGGGGGGGCCCGTAATGAGCAGTTCTTC. The entire variable domain, with the rest obtained from reference TRBV2 and TRBJ2-1, is as follows: EPEVTQTPSHQVTQMGQEVILRCVPISNHLYFYWYRQILGQKVEFLVSFYNNEISEKSEIFDDQFSVERPDGSNFTLKIRSTKLEDSAMYFCASIKLPAIGGGARNEQFFGPGTRLTVL.

The table lists this clone with a few counts. The rearrangement joins TRBV7-8 to TRBJ2-7, with TRBD2 matching 13 bases. This CDR3 contains 15 residues. With V trimmed by 5 bases and J by 5 bases, 6 bases remained unmatched. Germline CDR1 and CDR2: SGHVS and FQNEAQ. CDR3 residues: CASSDFGTSGNEQYF. CDR3 in DNA: TGTGCCAGCAGCGATTTCGGGACTAGCGGGAACGAGCAGTACTTC.

This clone has only one observation. V is TRBV27 and J is TRBJ1-2; D may be TRBD1 (5 bases). V dropped 5 bases and J dropped 2 bases, with 12 bases sitting between them. This CDR3 is 14 amino acids long. Germline CDR1 reads MNHEY; CDR2 reads SMNVEV (reference sequence). The CDR3 coding sequence is TGTGCCAGCAGTCCCCCCGGGGGGAACTATGGCTACACCTTC. Protein product: CASSPPGGNYGYTF.

The V and J genes are TRBV29-1 and TRBJ2-5; possibly TRBD2 for D (5 bases). V lost 7 bases to trimming and J lost 5 bases, with 11 bases between them. The CDR3 is 11 amino acids. CDR1 SQVTM and CDR2 ANQGSEA come from the germline V gene. CDR3 loop: CSGHAGETQYF. Here the CDR3 DNA reads TGCAGCGGCCACGCGGGTGAGACCCAGTACTTC.

This clone showed up just once. This chain connects TRBV2 to TRBJ1-4; 8 bases map to TRBD1. This CDR3 is built from 13 residues. Trimming cost V 6 bases and J 7 bases; bases outside gene matches: 4. Germline CDR1 is SNHLY and CDR2 is FYNNEI. The CDR3 is CASRDRGPEKLFF. The CDR3 nucleotides read TGTGCCAGCAGAGACAGGGGCCCTGAAAAACTGTTTTTT. The whole variable domain, remainder taken from reference TRBV2 and TRBJ1-4, is EPEVTQTPSHQVTQMGQEVILRCVPISNHLYFYWYRQILGQKVEFLVSFYNNEISEKSEIFDDQFSVERPDGSNFTLKIRSTKLEDSAMYFCASRDRGPEKLFFGSGTQLSVL.

The chain has TRBV18 and TRBJ1-1; no reliable D call. The V gene lost 5 bases and the J gene lost 3 bases, with 19 bases spanning the gap. CDR3 length: 16 residues. Germline lookup yields CDR1 KGHSH and CDR2 LQKENI. Here the CDR3 reads CASSLVLSKRDTEAFF. Written as DNA, the CDR3 is TGTGCCAGCTCATTAGTCCTTAGTAAGAGGGACACTGAAGCTTTCTTT.

The chain couples TRBV4-3 to TRBJ1-3; 8 bases are a match to TRBD1. The CDR3 has 16 residues. V lost 2 bases, J lost 0 bases, and 3 bases stayed unmatched. The germline CDR1 and CDR2 sequences are LGHNA and YSLEER. CDR3 in DNA: TGCGCCAGCAGCCAACGGACAGGGAGCTCTGGAAACACCATATATTTT. Protein sequence: CASSQRTGSSGNTIYF.

The chain has TRBV2 and TRBJ2-1; 12 positions match TRBD2. The J segment lost 3 bases and the V segment lost 6 bases, leaving 6 bases of the junction unmatched. Germline-derived CDR1 and CDR2 are SNHLY and FYNNEI. The CDR3 totals 16 residues. The CDR3 coding sequence is TGTGCCAGCAGCGGTCGGGGACTAGCGGGCTACAATGAGCAGTTCTTC. Its translation is CASSGRGLAGYNEQFF.

The V call is TRBV5-1, the J call TRBJ1-4; TRBD1 matches at 9 bases. Germline V CDR1 and CDR2: SGHRS, YFSETQ. The CDR3 has 14 residues. Trimming removed 4 bases from V and 7 bases from J; junction bases left unmatched: 5. For the CDR3, the DNA is TGCGCCAGCAGCCCGGACAGGGGAAGTGAAAAACTGTTTTTT. This gives the protein CASSPDRGSEKLFF.

The CDR3 DNA reads TGTGCCAGCTCGCCCGCTAAGGGGGGCTACACCTTC. Its protein is CASSPAKGGYTF. This chain connects TRBV18 to TRBJ1-2, with TRBD1 as a possible D gene (5 bases). With 6 bases removed from V and 8 bases from J, the gap between germline ends came to 13 bases. Germline-derived CDR1 and CDR2 are KGHSH and LQKENI. The CDR3 covers 12 residues.

V and J are TRBV2 and TRBJ2-2, with a weak D call TRBD1 (6 bases). Germline V CDR1 and CDR2: SNHLY, FYNNEI. The CDR3 totals 15 residues. Trimming took off 8 bases at V and 4 bases at J, with 17 bases between the two ends. CDR3 DNA sequence: TGTGCCAGCGGGTCAGGGGCCTCCATCACCGGGGAGCTGTTTTTT. As protein: CASGSGASITGELFF.

The chain joins TRBV19 to TRBJ1-1; a weak D match, TRBD1 (6 bases). The V gene lost 9 bases and the J gene lost 3 bases, with 11 bases spanning the gap. The CDR3 has 12 residues. CDR1 LNHDA and CDR2 SQIVND come from the germline V gene (reference sequence). The chain's CDR3 is CASLRGYTEAFF. For the CDR3, the DNA is TGTGCCAGCCTGAGGGGGTACACTGAAGCTTTCTTT.

The rearrangement uses TRBV28 and TRBJ2-4; D is possibly TRBD1 (6 bases). Germline values: CDR1 MDHEN, CDR2 SYDVKM. This CDR3 has 18 amino acids. Trimming took off 3 bases at V and 2 bases at J, with 20 bases between the two ends. The CDR3, as DNA: TGTGCCAGCAGTTTCTCCACACAGGGCAGGCTGACCAAAAACATTCAGTACTTC. Translated, it gives CASSFSTQGRLTKNIQYF.

The gene calls are TRBV5-1 and TRBJ2-2; 13 bases match TRBD2. Germline V gene data show CDR1 as SGHRS and CDR2 as YFSETQ. There are 18 residues in the CDR3. V shed 3 bases and J 0 bases; nucleotides not matched to a gene: 5. CDR3 residues: CASSSPGTSGTNTGELFF. DNA of the CDR3: TGCGCCAGCAGCTCCCCCGGGACTAGCGGGACGAACACCGGGGAGCTGTTTTTT.

There are a few counts of this clone. In the same sample, other DNA sequences code for this CDR3. The rearrangement links TRBV9 to TRBJ1-2; TRBD1 agrees at 7 bases. V was pared by 3 bases and J by 4 bases, with 6 bases of the junction left unmatched. Germline V gene data show CDR1 as SGDLS and CDR2 as YYNGEE. The CDR3 covers 14 residues. The CDR3 DNA is TGTGCCAGCAGCGCACAGGGGATAAGCTATGGCTACACCTTC. Its protein is CASSAQGISYGYTF. The variable domain in full, completed from reference TRBV9 and TRBJ1-2, reads DSGVTQTPKHLITATGQRVTLRCSPRSGDLSVYWYQQSLDQGLQFLIQYYNGEERAKGNILERFSAQQFPDLHSELNLSSLELGDSALYFCASSAQGISYGYTFGSGTRLTVV.

CDR3 in amino acids: CSASETANYGYTF. Here the CDR3 DNA reads TGCAGTGCTAGTGAGACAGCTAACTATGGCTACACCTTC. The genes are TRBV20-1 and TRBJ1-2; D is perhaps TRBD1 (5 bases). Germline-derived CDR1 and CDR2 are DFQATT and SNEGSKA (reference sequence). The CDR3 contains 13 residues. The ends were cut back, 3 bases at V and 0 bases at J, with 8 bases in the middle.

The V gene is TRBV6-6, the J gene TRBJ1-1, with unresolved D. This CDR3 contains 13 residues. CDR1 is MNHNY, CDR2 SVGAGI, per germline (reference sequence). The germline V and J ends were trimmed by 5 bases and 2 bases, with 9 bases remaining between them. The CDR3 reads CASSPLPNTEAFF. CDR3 bases: TGTGCCAGCAGTCCCCTACCTAACACTGAAGCTTTCTTT.

The gene calls are TRBV15 and TRBJ2-1, with D possibly being TRBD2 (5 bases). The germline V gene encodes CDR1 LNHNV and CDR2 YYDKDF (reference sequence). The CDR3 has 14 amino acids. Trimming left V 3 bases short and J 1 base short, with 7 bases between. This CDR3 is CATSSGGSYNEQFF. CDR3 nucleotide sequence: TGTGCCACCAGCAGTGGAGGATCCTACAATGAGCAGTTCTTC.

The chain recombines TRBV19 with TRBJ1-1; a weak D match, TRBD1 (5 bases). The V and J ends lost 3 bases and 0 bases respectively, with 11 bases between them. Germline V gene lookup returns CDR1 LNHDA and CDR2 SQIVND (reference sequence). The CDR3 has 15 residues. This CDR3 reads CASSILKTVNTEAFF. CDR3 DNA: TGTGCCAGTAGTATTTTGAAGACAGTGAACACTGAAGCTTTCTTT. The whole variable domain, filled in from reference TRBV19 and TRBJ1-1, reads DGGITQSPKYLFRKEGQNVTLSCEQNLNHDAMYWYRQDPGQGLRLIYYSQIVNDFQKGDIAEGYSVSREKKESFPLTVTSAQKNPTAFYLCASSILKTVNTEAFFGQGTRLTVV.